This T cell receptor beta chain was recorded in a study of blood T cells in healthy people across ages. The people who gave samples were healthy Caucasians from Russia, aged about 6 to 95. Combining a sample-barcoded 5' primer with a J-beta primer mix, a second PCR ran for about 7 to 12 cycles. TCRdb re-derived calls from the 5' RACE reads in MiXCR, one entry per CDR3 protein. Among about 800,000 distinct CDR3 sequences listed, just under 25% were seen once. Only one count was recorded for this clonotype. The CDR3 loop spans 15 amino acids. The V end was cut by 2 bases, the J end by 0 bases, with 9 bases between. Germline lookup yields CDR1 MRHNA and CDR2 SNTAGT. The same data also went into a second study, on T cells of mothers and their children.

V gene TRBV6-4 combines with J gene TRBJ2-3; D may match TRBD1 or TRBD2 (5 bases each). This clonotype was sampled from a boy between 5 and 17 years old in good health. The sequenced material came from blood. CDR3 bases: TGTGCCAGCAGTGACGGGGGATCTAGCACAGATACGCAGTATTTT. Translated: CASSDGGSSTDTQYF.